The 24 T cell receptor beta chains presented below share a single source sample, sequenced in a study of T cell responses to AZD1222 COVID-19 vaccine. The repertoire was sequenced with immunoSEQ multiplex PCR; TCRdb's copy has only in-frame clones and lacks some. Of 90,000 to 100,000 clones listed, roughly 85% are singletons. The material was peripheral blood, obtained 28 days after the second AZD1222 dose. These receptors all come from an adult who received the AZD1222 COVID-19 vaccine.

The rearrangement joins TRBV18 to TRBJ2-1; TRBD2 is a possible D gene (5 bases). Looked up from germline, CDR1 is KGHSH and CDR2 is LQKENI. V lost 2 bases, J lost 6 bases, and 5 bases lay in between. The CDR3 is made up of 12 amino acids. The chain's CDR3 is CASSPGGNEQFF. The DNA of the CDR3 is TGTGCCAGCTCACCAGGAGGCAATGAGCAGTTCTTC.

The chain carries TRBV5-1 and TRBJ1-2, with a possible D match to TRBD1 (5 bases). The CDR3 has 13 residues. V was clipped by 4 bases and J by 6 bases, with 13 bases between them. Germline assignment: CDR1 SGHRS and CDR2 YFSETQ. CDR3 protein: CASSLRPGNGYTF. CDR3 coding DNA: TGCGCCAGCAGCCTACGACCAGGGAATGGCTACACCTTC.

The genes are TRBV7-2 and TRBJ2-7, with D perhaps TRBD1 (6 bases). Trimming stripped 5 bases from V and 4 bases from J, with 9 bases between. Germline lookup yields CDR1 SGHTA and CDR2 FQGNSA. The CDR3 sequence is 12 residues long. CDR3 DNA: TGTGCCAGCAGCCAGGACAGATACGAGCAGTACTTC. Amino acids: CASSQDRYEQYF.

V and J are TRBV30 and TRBJ1-6, with 7 positions matching TRBD1. This CDR3 has 13 residues. CDR1 GTSNPN and CDR2 SVGIG come from the germline V gene (reference sequence). After removal of 6 bases from V and 5 bases from J, the junction contained 4 bases not matched to a gene. The CDR3: CACRGQNNSPLHF. The CDR3 DNA reads as TGTGCCTGCCGGGGACAGAATAATTCACCCCTCCACTTT. The full variable domain, completed using reference TRBV30 and TRBJ1-6, is SQTIHQWPATLVQPVGSPLSLECTVEGTSNPNLYWYRQAAGRGLQLLFYSVGIGQISSEVPQNLSASRPQDRQFILSSKKLLLSDSGFYLCACRGQNNSPLHFGNGTRLTVT.

The J gene is TRBJ2-2, the V gene TRBV29-1; the D is unclear. Germline V gives CDR1 SQVTM, CDR2 ANQGSEA. This CDR3 comprises 12 residues. With 8 bases removed from V and 5 bases from J, the gap between germline ends came to 12 bases. The CDR3 sequence: CSTSLPTGELFF. CDR3 bases: TGCAGCACATCGTTACCTACCGGGGAGCTGTTTTTT.

The rearrangement joins TRBV7-2 to TRBJ2-1; 8 bases match TRBD2. The CDR3 has 14 amino acids. Germline V gives CDR1 SGHTA, CDR2 FQGNSA. Losses at the gene ends were 9 bases for V and 8 bases for J; bases not matched to a gene: 12. The CDR3 DNA follows: TGTGCCAGTTCCCCCGGGCGGGGGGATCATGAGCAGTTCTTC. It translates to CASSPGRGDHEQFF.

This clone has a single count. The gene calls are TRBV5-6 and TRBJ2-6; D unclear. With 5 bases removed from V and 2 bases from J, the gap between germline ends came to 11 bases. Germline values: CDR1 SGHDT, CDR2 YYEEEE. This CDR3 contains 15 residues. DNA of the CDR3: TGTGCCAGCAGTTTCACTGTAGCTGGGGCCAACGTCCTGACTTTC. Its protein is CASSFTVAGANVLTF.

CDR3 nucleotides: TGTGCCAGCAGTTTATGGGGACAGGGGCGGGTTGGCACTGAAGCTTTCTTT. Protein product: CASSLWGQGRVGTEAFF. The gene calls are TRBV28 and TRBJ1-1, with TRBD1 matching over 10 bases. The germline CDR1 and CDR2 sequences are MDHEN and SYDVKM. The CDR3 consists of 17 residues. Trimming removed 0 bases from V and 4 bases from J; junction bases left unmatched: 8.

The rearrangement uses TRBV14 and TRBJ2-2; no clear D. Germline CDR1 reads SGHDN; CDR2 reads FVKESK. The CDR3 is 13 residues long. Trimming left V 3 bases short and J 3 bases short, with 5 bases between. The CDR3 sequence is CASSHRYTGELFF. CDR3 in DNA: TGTGCCAGCAGCCACAGATACACCGGGGAGCTGTTTTTT.

This chain links TRBV3-1 (or the pseudogene TRBV3-2) with TRBJ1-4, with TRBD1 as a possible D gene (6 bases). Trimming took 4 bases from V and 0 from J, leaving 18 bases between them. This CDR3 region has 18 residues. The V gene's germline CDR1 is LGHDT and CDR2 YNNKEL (reference sequence). CDR3 protein: CASSRSLDRPTTNEKLFF. As DNA, the CDR3 is TGTGCCAGCAGCCGCTCGTTAGACAGGCCCACAACTAATGAAAAACTGTTTTTT.

The chain has TRBV15 and TRBJ2-5; TRBD1 or TRBD2 may be the D gene (6 bases each). V shed 2 bases and J shed 5 bases, with 15 bases lying between them. The germline gives CDR1 LNHNV, CDR2 YYDKDF (reference sequence). The CDR3 totals 15 residues. DNA for the CDR3: TGTGCCACCAGCAGACCGGAGGGGGGCGGGGAGACCCAGTACTTC. Translating it yields CATSRPEGGGETQYF.

This chain uses TRBV6-2 or TRBV6-3 with TRBJ2-1; D not certain. The germline gives CDR1 MNHEY, CDR2 SVGEGT. V was clipped by 6 bases and J by 0 bases, with 6 bases between them. This CDR3 comprises 13 residues. The DNA of the CDR3 is TGTGCCAGCAGCCCACTCTCCTACAATGAGCAGTTCTTC. Its protein product is CASSPLSYNEQFF.

The genes are TRBV2 and TRBJ2-1; D possibly corresponds to TRBD2 (5 bases). Trimming removed 3 bases from V and 12 bases from J, with 18 bases in between. Germline CDR1 SNHLY, CDR2 FYNNEI. CDR3 length equals 14 residues. The CDR3 coding sequence is TGTGCCAGCAGTGATAGATCAGGAGGAGGAACGCAGTTCTTC. Protein: CASSDRSGGGTQFF.

The J gene is TRBJ2-3, the V gene TRBV11-2; D is possibly TRBD1 or TRBD2 (5 bases each). The V end was cut by 3 bases, the J end by 0 bases, with 10 bases between. Germline V lookup: CDR1 SGHAT, CDR2 FQNNGV. The CDR3 is 15 amino acids. CDR3 loop: CASSFDGASTDTQYF. In DNA form, the CDR3 reads TGTGCCAGCAGCTTCGACGGGGCGAGCACAGATACGCAGTATTTT.

V is TRBV25-1 and J is TRBJ2-7; D may be TRBD1 (5 bases). Between the trimmed V and J ends, which lost 4 bases and 4 bases, there was a span of 20 bases. The CDR3 covers 16 residues. Germline V gives CDR1 MGHDK, CDR2 SYGVNS. The CDR3 is CASSGPSKGRWYEQYF. The CDR3, as DNA: TGTGCCAGCAGTGGCCCAAGTAAGGGGCGCTGGTACGAGCAGTACTTC.

The count of this clone is one. This chain connects TRBV5-6 to TRBJ2-7; D is ambiguous. Germline V gene lookup returns CDR1 SGHDT and CDR2 YYEEEE. V was trimmed by 4 bases and J by 3 bases, leaving 14 bases between them. The CDR3 runs to 14 residues. CDR3 amino acids: CASSPNGVSYEQYF. CDR3 nucleotide sequence: TGTGCCAGCAGCCCCAATGGTGTTAGCTACGAGCAGTACTTC.

J is TRBJ2-7 and V is TRBV2; 10 bases are shared with TRBD1. The germline gives CDR1 SNHLY, CDR2 FYNNEI. The CDR3 runs to 13 residues. Losses at the gene ends were 4 bases for V and 6 bases for J; bases not matched to a gene: 3. The chain's CDR3 is CASSAGTGVEQYF. CDR3 in DNA: TGTGCCAGCAGTGCCGGGACAGGGGTCGAGCAGTACTTC.

The rearrangement joins TRBV5-1 to TRBJ1-3; 7 nucleotides agree with TRBD1. Per germline, CDR1 SGHRS and CDR2 YFSETQ. The CDR3 has 16 amino acids. After removal of 0 bases from V and 2 bases from J, the junction contained 5 bases not matched to a gene. In DNA form, the CDR3 reads TGCGCCAGCAGCTTGGTAACGCAGGGGGCTGGAAACACCATATATTTT. Translating gives CASSLVTQGAGNTIYF. Full variable domain (rest looked up from reference TRBV5-1 and TRBJ1-3): KAGVTQTPRYLIKTRGQQVTLSCSPISGHRSVSWYQQTPGQGLQFLFEYFSETQRNKGNFPGRFSGRQFSNSRSEMNVSTLELGDSALYLCASSLVTQGAGNTIYFGEGSWLTVV.

CDR3 region: CASRQLGGEAFF. Written as DNA, the CDR3 is TGTGCCAGCAGACAACTAGGGGGAGAAGCTTTCTTT. The chain uses TRBV11-2 and TRBJ1-1; a possible D gene is TRBD1 (6 bases). The CDR3 spans 12 residues. The germline V gene has CDR1 SGHAT and CDR2 FQNNGV. Trimming took 6 bases from V and 8 from J, leaving 13 bases between them.

V and J are TRBV30 and TRBJ2-7; no clear D gene. The V gene's germline CDR1 is GTSNPN and CDR2 SVGIG (reference sequence). The ends were cut back, 4 bases at V and 8 bases at J, with 18 bases in the middle. The CDR3 covers 13 residues. CDR3 loop: CAWTTDGRLKQYF. The CDR3 DNA is TGTGCCTGGACCACCGACGGACGCCTCAAGCAGTACTTC.

The chain employs TRBV5-1 and TRBJ2-7; tentative D call: TRBD1 (7 bases). This CDR3 has 15 residues. CDR1 and CDR2 from the germline V gene are SGHRS and YFSETQ. V lost 4 bases, J lost 5 bases, and 19 bases lay in between. In nucleotides, the CDR3 is TGCGCCAGCAGCCTTCCGGGTGGCAGGGGGGACGAGCAGTACTTC. It is translated as CASSLPGGRGDEQYF. Supplemented by reference TRBV5-1 and TRBJ2-7, the full variable domain reads KAGVTQTPRYLIKTRGQQVTLSCSPISGHRSVSWYQQTPGQGLQFLFEYFSETQRNKGNFPGRFSGRQFSNSRSEMNVSTLELGDSALYLCASSLPGGRGDEQYFGPGTRLTVT.

CDR3 bases: TGTGCCAGCAGCCCCGACAGGGGGCGCGATACGCAGTATTTT. As protein: CASSPDRGRDTQYF. The chain carries TRBV16 and TRBJ2-3; 10 bases line up with TRBD1. CDR1 is KGHSY, CDR2 FQNENV, per germline. The CDR3 has 14 amino acids. V lost 4 bases to trimming and J lost 6 bases; unmatched junction nucleotides: 4.

The V call is TRBV20-1, the J call TRBJ1-5; the D is unclear. Germline lookup yields CDR1 DFQATT and CDR2 SNEGSKA (reference sequence). The CDR3 has 16 residues. V was cut by 3 bases and J by 1 base, with 16 bases left in between. CDR3 protein: CSASSGRGMSNQPQHF. CDR3 in DNA: TGCAGTGCTAGTTCGGGCCGAGGTATGAGCAATCAGCCCCAGCATTTT.

In its sample, this clone was seen a few times. The chain has TRBV28 and TRBJ2-3; D gene unclear. Germline CDR1 is MDHEN and CDR2 is SYDVKM. The CDR3 spans 11 residues. Trimming left V 8 bases short and J 6 bases short, with 9 bases between. The CDR3 protein is CASGPGDTQYF. CDR3 in DNA: TGTGCCAGCGGTCCTGGGGATACGCAGTATTTT.